This T cell receptor beta chain is drawn from a study of blood T cell repertoires in COVID-19. V lost 8 bases to trimming and J lost 6 bases, with 9 bases between them. The CDR3 is 11 amino acids. Looked up from germline, CDR1 is SEHNR and CDR2 is FQNEAQ (reference sequence). The protocol was immunoSEQ multiplex PCR, while the TCRdb copy is restricted to in-frame clones and leaves out a portion. The top ten clones hold 27% of a sample with 80,000 to 95,000 clones, roughly 85% of them seen once. Sequenced: peripheral blood. The source of this sequence is a man in his fifties with active or convalescent COVID-19. This chain connects TRBV7-9 to TRBJ2-3; D remains ambiguous. CDR3 amino acids: CASLSLDTQYF. The CDR3 DNA follows: TGTGCCAGCCTGAGTTTGGATACGCAGTATTTT.